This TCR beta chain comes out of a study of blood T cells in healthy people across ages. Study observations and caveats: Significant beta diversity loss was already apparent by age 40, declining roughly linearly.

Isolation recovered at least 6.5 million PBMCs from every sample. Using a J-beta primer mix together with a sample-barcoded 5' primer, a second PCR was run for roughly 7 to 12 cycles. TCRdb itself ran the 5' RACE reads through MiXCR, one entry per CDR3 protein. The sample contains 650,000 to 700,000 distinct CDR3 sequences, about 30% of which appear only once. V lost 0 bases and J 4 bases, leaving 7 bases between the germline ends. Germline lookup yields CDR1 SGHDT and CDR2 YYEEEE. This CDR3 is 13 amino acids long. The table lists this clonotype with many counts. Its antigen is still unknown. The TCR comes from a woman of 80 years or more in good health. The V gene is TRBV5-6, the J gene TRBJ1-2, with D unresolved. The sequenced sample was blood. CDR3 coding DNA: TGTGCCAGCAGCTTGGGATCCGCCTATGGCTACACCTTC. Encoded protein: CASSLGSAYGYTF.